The clone carrying this T cell receptor beta chain was counted only a few times. This entry is derived from a study of T cells after yellow fever vaccination. TCRdb processed the 5' RACE reads anew with MiXCR; each CDR3 protein has one entry. The repertoire holds 99,000 or so distinct CDR3 sequences, around 5.5% seen once, with about 40% in the top ten. This CDR3 contains 16 residues. Trimming stripped 3 bases from V and 3 bases from J, with 14 bases between. CDR1 is MNHEY and CDR2 is SVGAGI in the germline V gene. This TCR came from a man aged 18 to 30 who received the YFV17D yellow fever vaccine. Sequencing used CD8+ T cells sorted from PBMCs, obtained 10 days after the yellow fever booster vaccination. The rearrangement joins TRBV6-5 to TRBJ2-2; D call uncertain. The CDR3 DNA follows: TGTGCCAGCAGTTATGGGTTGGGCAGACACACCGGGGAGCTGTTTTTT. Protein sequence: CASSYGLGRHTGELFF.